This is a list of T cell receptor beta chains from one sample in a study of CD8 T cells in ankylosing spondylitis. MiXCR was run by TCRdb on the 5' RACE reads, yielding one entry per CDR3 protein. The data contain hundreds of thousands of distinct CDR3 sequences, 18% of them singletons. The source material was blood, either unsorted or a sorted T cell fraction (not recorded which). These receptors were taken from a male donor with ankylosing spondylitis. Both conserved end residues are part of each CDR3. The order of the fields is J gene, D gene, clone size, V gene, CDR3 protein, CDR3 DNA. A D gene is named only where the DNA matches it firmly. Clone size, where shown, is once, few, many, or a class for clones that have expanded.

TRBJ1-1,.,.,TRBV5-4,CASSPGDGTQAFF,TGTGCCAGCAGCCCCGGAGACGGCACCCAAGCTTTCTTT
TRBJ2-7,TRBD1,few,TRBV29-1,CSVLLRDSSYEQYF,TGCAGCGTCCTCCTCCGGGACAGCTCCTACGAGCAGTACTTC
TRBJ2-1,TRBD1,.,TRBV20-1,CSARDRTRDRGIDEQLF,TGCAGTGCTAGAGATCGAACTCGGGACAGGGGAATCGATGAGCAGTTATTC
TRBJ1-1,.,many,TRBV12-3/TRBV12-4,CASSWGNTEAFF,TGTGCCAGCAGCTGGGGGAACACTGAAGCTTTCTTT
TRBJ2-7,.,many,TRBV4-1,CASSQVPGDYEQYF,TGCGCCAGCAGCCAAGTTCCGGGGGACTACGAGCAGTACTTC
TRBJ1-1,TRBD1,.,TRBV27,CASRNRGLNTEAFF,TGTGCCAGCAGAAACAGGGGCCTGAACACTGAAGCTTTCTTT
TRBJ2-7,.,.,TRBV4-1,CASSPAQGSYEQYF,TGCGCCAGCAGTCCCGCTCAGGGTTCCTACGAGCAGTACTTC
TRBJ1-1,.,few,TRBV12-3/TRBV12-4,CASSSLGGEVPVNTEAFF,TGTGCCAGCAGTTCGCTTGGTGGGGAGGTTCCGGTGAACACTGAAGCTTTCTTT
TRBJ2-7,.,many,TRBV29-1,CSAGDGSYEQYF,TGCAGCGCAGGGGACGGTTCCTACGAGCAGTACTTC
TRBJ1-6,.,.,TRBV4-2,CASSQDQTPGSPLHF,TGTGCCAGCAGCCAAGATCAAACACCAGGTTCACCCCTCCACTTT
TRBJ2-7,.,.,TRBV5-1,CASSFRTGTTYEQYF,TGCGCCAGCAGCTTCAGAACAGGGACCACCTACGAGCAGTACTTC
TRBJ2-7,.,.,TRBV4-2,CASSQGGKVYEQYF,TGTGCCAGCAGCCAAGGAGGGAAGGTCTACGAGCAGTACTTC
TRBJ2-1,.,.,TRBV7-2,CASSLLPGRYNEQFF,TGTGCCAGCAGCTTACTCCCGGGGCGATACAATGAGCAGTTCTTC
TRBJ2-5,.,few,TRBV7-2,CASSLFRGEQETQYF,TGTGCCAGCAGCTTATTCAGGGGAGAACAAGAGACCCAGTACTTC
TRBJ1-2,.,.,TRBV15,CATSRDQGGAVVSGYTF,TGTGCCACCAGCAGAGATCAGGGTGGGGCCGTAGTCTCTGGCTACACCTTC
TRBJ2-3,TRBD2,few,TRBV12-3/TRBV12-4,CATRGSRGESTDTQYF,TGTGCCACAAGGGGCTCTCGGGGGGAAAGCACAGATACGCAGTATTTT
TRBJ2-2,TRBD1,.,TRBV4-1,CASSQRHPGGMAGELFF,TGCGCCAGCAGCCAACGGCACCCAGGGGGAATGGCCGGGGAGCTGTTTTTT
TRBJ2-1,TRBD2,few,TRBV12-3/TRBV12-4,CASLGGTYNEQFF,TGTGCCAGCTTGGGGGGGACCTACAATGAGCAGTTCTTC
TRBJ2-7,.,.,TRBV29-1,CSVADSLYEQYF,TGCAGCGTTGCGGACAGCTTATACGAGCAGTACTTC
TRBJ2-1,.,few,TRBV7-9,CASRPPAYNEQFF,TGTGCCAGCAGACCCCCGGCCTACAATGAGCAGTTCTTC
TRBJ1-2,.,.,TRBV12-3/TRBV12-4,CASSSHLRDQRVGYTF,TGTGCCAGCAGTTCACACCTCCGGGACCAGAGGGTTGGCTACACCTTC
TRBJ2-7,TRBD2,.,TRBV6-1,CASSPSGGHEQYF,TGTGCCAGCAGCCCCAGCGGGGGTCACGAGCAGTACTTC
TRBJ2-7,TRBD1,.,TRBV27,CASSSQTGGYEQYF,TGTGCCAGCAGTTCCCAGACAGGGGGCTACGAGCAGTACTTC
TRBJ2-7,TRBD2,.,TRBV2,CASSPPSERGFSYEQYF,TGTGCCAGCAGTCCACCCTCGGAGCGGGGGTTCTCCTACGAGCAGTACTTC
TRBJ2-3,TRBD1,.,TRBV7-9,CASSWDREGTDTQYF,TGTGCCAGCAGCTGGGACAGGGAAGGCACAGATACGCAGTATTTT
TRBJ2-1,.,few,TRBV13,CASSLPDSSIYNEQFF,TGTGCCAGCAGCCTCCCGGACAGTTCGATCTACAATGAGCAGTTCTTC
TRBJ2-5,.,few,TRBV4-1,CASSQPGTRETQYF,TGCGCCAGCAGCCAACCCGGGACAAGGGAGACCCAGTACTTC
TRBJ2-1,TRBD2,.,TRBV20-1,CSARTSGSYNEQFF,TGCAGTGCCAGGACTAGCGGCTCCTACAATGAGCAGTTCTTC
TRBJ2-2,.,.,TRBV29-1,CSVVTGPSGTGELFF,TGCAGCGTTGTGACCGGACCCTCGGGCACCGGGGAGCTGTTTTTT
TRBJ1-5,TRBD1,many,TRBV27,CASSATGTGNQPQHF,TGTGCCAGCAGTGCTACCGGGACAGGGAATCAGCCCCAGCATTTT
TRBJ1-2,TRBD1,few,TRBV29-1,CSVVRQGDYGYTF,TGCAGCGTTGTAAGACAGGGAGACTATGGCTACACCTTC
TRBJ1-1,.,.,TRBV7-9,CASSLVGGPEAFF,TGTGCCAGCAGCTTAGTTGGGGGCCCTGAAGCTTTCTTT
TRBJ2-1,TRBD2,few,TRBV7-9,CASSPTEGLAGAIEQFF,TGTGCCAGCAGCCCGACGGAAGGCCTAGCGGGAGCAATTGAGCAGTTCTTC
TRBJ2-1,TRBD2,.,TRBV6-1,CASSEGWEREGQYNEQFF,TGTGCCAGCAGTGAAGGATGGGAGCGGGAGGGTCAGTACAATGAGCAGTTCTTC
TRBJ1-6,TRBD1,.,TRBV7-9,CASSSTGSASPLHF,TGTGCCAGCAGCTCGACAGGGTCGGCTTCACCCCTCCACTTT
TRBJ1-1,.,.,TRBV13,CASSLEGPWNTEAFF,TGTGCCAGCAGCTTAGAGGGACCCTGGAACACTGAAGCTTTCTTT
TRBJ2-1,.,few,TRBV5-1,CASSYESGTYNEQFF,TGCGCCAGCAGCTACGAGAGCGGAACCTACAATGAGCAGTTCTTC
TRBJ2-7,.,.,TRBV20-1,CSVPFSYEQYF,TGCAGTGTCCCATTCTCCTACGAGCAGTACTTC
TRBJ2-5,TRBD2,.,TRBV4-2,CASSQDPPPSGGAQETQYF,TGTGCCAGCAGCCAAGATCCCCCGCCTAGCGGGGGGGCCCAGGAGACCCAGTACTTC
TRBJ2-1,TRBD2,few,TRBV6-1,CASNKVAGGHEQFF,TGTGCCAGCAATAAGGTAGCGGGGGGCCATGAGCAGTTCTTC
TRBJ2-1,.,many,TRBV11-2,CASSLDPPGLGDNEQFF,TGTGCCAGCAGCTTAGATCCACCCGGTCTTGGGGACAATGAGCAGTTCTTC
TRBJ1-2,.,.,TRBV27,CASSLVGGSNYGYTF,TGTGCCAGCAGTTTAGTCGGGGGGTCTAACTATGGCTACACCTTC
TRBJ2-2,TRBD2,.,TRBV5-1,CASSSNSGKNTGELFF,TGCGCCAGCAGCAGTAATAGCGGGAAGAACACCGGGGAGCTGTTTTTT
TRBJ2-7,.,.,TRBV7-9,CASRPPGHTTSYEQYF,TGTGCCAGCAGACCTCCGGGACACACAACATCCTACGAGCAGTACTTC
TRBJ2-7,.,once,TRBV7-9,CASSPAGTNHEQYF,TGTGCCAGCAGCCCCGCCGGAACAAACCACGAGCAGTACTTC
TRBJ2-3,.,.,TRBV11-2,CASSLDLLVTDTQYF,TGTGCCAGCAGCTTAGATCTATTAGTCACAGATACGCAGTATTTT